The next 29 T cell receptor beta chains were all read from a single sample in a study of blood T cell repertoires in COVID-19. Data came from immunoSEQ multiplex PCR; TCRdb stores just in-frame clones and leaves some out. The table lists 130,000 to 150,000 clones, approximately 86% of them singletons. Sequenced input: peripheral blood. The receptors stem from a woman aged 40 to 49 with active or convalescent COVID-19.

J is TRBJ2-7 and V is TRBV24-1; 9 positions match TRBD1. Germline loops: CDR1 KGHDR, CDR2 SFDVKD. V was clipped by 5 bases and J by 6 bases; unmatched bases: 4. CDR3 length: 13 amino acids. CDR3 bases: TGTGCCACCAGTGGTCGACAGGGGGGCGAGCAGTACTTC. Amino acids: CATSGRQGGEQYF.

This chain connects TRBV10-2 to TRBJ2-5, with a tentative D call TRBD2 (6 bases). This CDR3 comprises 12 residues. V dropped 7 bases and J dropped 5 bases, with 11 bases sitting between them. Germline V gene sequence: CDR1 WSHSY, CDR2 SAAADI. CDR3 region: CASKRGRETQYF. The CDR3 DNA is TGCGCCAGCAAACGGGGGAGGGAGACCCAGTACTTC.

The V gene is TRBV7-2, the J gene TRBJ2-3, with 7 bases lining up with TRBD1. This CDR3 has 14 amino acids. Looked up from germline, CDR1 is SGHTA and CDR2 is FQGNSA. V lost 9 bases to trimming and J lost 1 base; unmatched junction nucleotides: 7. CDR3 DNA sequence: TGTGCCAGTAAATACGGGACAGGCACAGATACGCAGTATTTT. It codes for CASKYGTGTDTQYF.

This sequence joins TRBV7-9 and TRBJ2-3, with a possible D match to TRBD1 (6 bases). Trimming took off 3 bases at V and 11 bases at J, with 12 bases between the two ends. Germline loops: CDR1 SEHNR, CDR2 FQNEAQ (reference sequence). CDR3 length equals 12 residues. The CDR3 region is CASSLTGLGQYF. The CDR3 DNA reads TGTGCCAGCAGCTTGACAGGTCTAGGGCAGTATTTT.

The gene calls are TRBV6-5 and TRBJ1-1; no reliable D call. This CDR3 has 13 amino acids. Germline V lookup: CDR1 MNHEY, CDR2 SVGAGI. V was clipped by 6 bases and J by 4 bases, with 12 bases between them. The CDR3 region is CASSLGEGTEAFF. Here the CDR3 DNA reads TGTGCCAGCAGCCTTGGGGAGGGCACTGAAGCTTTCTTT.

V is TRBV27 and J is TRBJ1-5; possibly TRBD1 for D (6 bases). Germline assignment: CDR1 MNHEY and CDR2 SMNVEV (reference sequence). Trimming left V 0 bases short and J 7 bases short, with 16 bases between. The CDR3 runs to 16 residues. CDR3: CASSLSIRGNQQPQHF. CDR3 in DNA: TGTGCCAGCAGTTTATCGATTAGGGGGAATCAGCAGCCCCAGCATTTT.

The chain uses TRBV5-6 and TRBJ2-7; 8 bases are shared with TRBD1. The germline CDR1 and CDR2 sequences are SGHDT and YYEEEE. The CDR3 extends over 15 amino acids. V shed 0 bases, J shed 1 base, and the junction held 3 bases outside the gene matches. The CDR3 region has the DNA TGTGCCAGCAGCTTGGGGAACAGGGGGTCCTACGAGCAGTACTTC. Translated: CASSLGNRGSYEQYF.

The rearrangement uses TRBV7-2 and TRBJ1-5; tentative D call: TRBD1 (6 bases). Germline lookup yields CDR1 SGHTA and CDR2 FQGNSA. The CDR3 length is 12 residues. The germline V and J ends were trimmed by 5 bases and 4 bases, with 6 bases remaining between them. The CDR3 nucleotides are TGTGCCAGCAGCGACAGGAATCAGCCCCAGCATTTT. Its protein is CASSDRNQPQHF.

V is TRBV5-8 and J is TRBJ2-1, with TRBD1 identical over 10 bases. The CDR3 has 17 residues. From germline, CDR1 is SGHTS and CDR2 YDEGEE. The V gene end was trimmed by 2 bases and the J gene end by 8 bases; junction bases not matched to a gene: 13. The CDR3, as DNA: TGTGCCAGCAGCTTCCTCCGCCGACAGGGGGCTAGCGATGAGCAGTTCTTC. This sequence encodes CASSFLRRQGASDEQFF.

This chain connects TRBV20-1 to TRBJ2-7; 7 bases fit TRBD2. Germline V gene lookup returns CDR1 DFQATT and CDR2 SNEGSKA (reference sequence). CDR3 size: 16 residues. Trimming took 3 bases from V and 0 from J; bases not matched to a gene: 11. The CDR3: CSASKISAGDSYEQYF. CDR3 coding DNA: TGCAGTGCTAGTAAAATCTCGGCGGGAGACTCCTACGAGCAGTACTTC.

The genes are TRBV29-1 and TRBJ2-1; 13 bases map to TRBD2. The V gene end was trimmed by 5 bases and the J gene end by 10 bases; junction bases not matched to a gene: 11. The CDR3 spans 15 residues. Germline-derived CDR1 and CDR2 are SQVTM and ANQGSEA. The CDR3 region has the DNA TGCAGCGTTCAAACCGGGACTAGCGGGGTCCGAGAGCAGTTCTTC. Residues: CSVQTGTSGVREQFF.

The chain is built from TRBV7-2 and TRBJ1-5; D possibly corresponds to TRBD1 (6 bases). Trimming cost V 4 bases and J 4 bases, with 8 bases left between them. The CDR3 sequence is 13 residues long. In germline, CDR1 is SGHTA, CDR2 FQGNSA. CDR3 nucleotide sequence: TGTGCCAGCAGCTCTACAGGGAATCAGCCCCAGCATTTT. Protein: CASSSTGNQPQHF.

This chain links TRBV27 with TRBJ1-5, with 10 bases fitting TRBD1. The V gene's germline CDR1 is MNHEY and CDR2 SMNVEV (reference sequence). This CDR3 is 16 amino acids long. The junction had 12 bases not matched to a gene; V was cut back by 6 bases and J by 7 bases. The CDR3 here is CASRPTGTGVRQPQHF. The CDR3 nucleotides are TGTGCCAGCAGACCCACCGGGACAGGGGTGAGGCAGCCCCAGCATTTT.

The chain links TRBV18 to TRBJ2-2; 8 nucleotides align to TRBD1. V dropped 3 bases and J dropped 2; count of bases not matched to a gene: 8. The germline V gene encodes CDR1 KGHSH and CDR2 LQKENI. CDR3 length: 17 residues. CDR3 region: CASSPTRTGINTGELFF. For the CDR3, the DNA is TGTGCCAGCTCACCTACTAGGACAGGGATAAACACCGGGGAGCTGTTTTTT.

The gene calls are TRBV19 and TRBJ1-5; no clear D. From germline, CDR1 is LNHDA and CDR2 SQIVND (reference sequence). V lost 5 bases and J 2 bases, leaving 10 bases between the germline ends. The CDR3 consists of 14 residues. The CDR3 here is CASSGFQGNQPQHF. The CDR3 nucleotides read TGTGCCAGTAGTGGATTCCAGGGCAATCAGCCCCAGCATTTT.

This clone appeared a single time. The chain has TRBV6-5 and TRBJ2-6; D unclear. This CDR3 has 15 amino acids. V lost 2 bases and J lost 4, with 9 bases in between. Germline V gives CDR1 MNHEY, CDR2 SVGAGI. CDR3: CASSYPTDGANVLTF. In DNA form, the CDR3 reads TGTGCCAGCAGTTACCCCACAGACGGGGCCAACGTCCTGACTTTC.

This rearrangement joins TRBV29-1 to TRBJ1-2, with TRBD1 matching over 11 bases. Trimming cost V 4 bases and J 1 base; bases outside gene matches: 8. Germline CDR1 and CDR2: SQVTM and ANQGSEA. This CDR3 has 16 residues. The CDR3 protein is CSVAIGQGAVNYGYTF. The DNA for the CDR3 is TGCAGCGTTGCCATTGGACAGGGGGCCGTTAACTATGGCTACACCTTC.

The gene calls are TRBV5-1 and TRBJ2-3; the D gene is possibly TRBD2 (5 bases). CDR3 length: 14 residues. Between the trimmed V and J ends, which lost 2 bases and 2 bases, there was a span of 9 bases. CDR1 and CDR2 (germline): SGHRS, YFSETQ. CDR3 protein: CASSLSGNTDTQYF. CDR3 DNA: TGCGCCAGCAGCTTATCGGGGAACACAGATACGCAGTATTTT. The full variable domain, in which reference TRBV5-1 and TRBJ2-3 provide the parts outside the CDR3, is KAGVTQTPRYLIKTRGQQVTLSCSPISGHRSVSWYQQTPGQGLQFLFEYFSETQRNKGNFPGRFSGRQFSNSRSEMNVSTLELGDSALYLCASSLSGNTDTQYFGPGTRLTVL.

The genes are TRBV5-8 and TRBJ2-7; unclear D gene. CDR1 and CDR2 (germline): SGHTS, YDEGEE. V was cut by 4 bases and J by 6 bases, with 11 bases left in between. The CDR3 loop spans 12 amino acids. For the CDR3, the DNA is TGTGCCAGCAGCCTCTTGCGGAGCGAGCAGTACTTC. It yields the protein CASSLLRSEQYF.

This sequence joins TRBV19 and TRBJ1-1; 9 bases are a match to TRBD1. This CDR3 is 14 amino acids long. Germline loops: CDR1 LNHDA, CDR2 SQIVND (reference sequence). V lost 5 bases to trimming and J lost 8 bases; unmatched junction nucleotides: 9. The CDR3: CASSLNRGRGEAFF. The CDR3 DNA reads as TGTGCCAGTAGTTTAAACAGGGGGCGCGGAGAAGCTTTCTTT.

To note about this clone: At one end, the junction sequence differs from germline, possibly due to a read error. The chain combines TRBV7-7 with TRBJ2-5; D possibly corresponds to TRBD1 (5 bases). CDR3 length: 14 amino acids. Germline assignment: CDR1 SSHAT and CDR2 FNYEAQ (reference sequence). CDR3 amino acids: CASSPAAGKETQYF. The CDR3 nucleotides are TGTGCTAGCAGCCCGGCGGCAGGGAAAGAGACCCAGTACTTC.

The chain links TRBV19 to TRBJ1-2, with a tentative D call TRBD1 (6 bases). Between the trimmed V and J ends, which lost 9 bases and 5 bases, there was a span of 16 bases. This CDR3 is built from 13 residues. Germline assignment: CDR1 LNHDA and CDR2 SQIVND (reference sequence). CDR3 nucleotide sequence: TGTGCCAGCACAGGACAGAGCTTTTATGGCTACACCTTC. Amino acid sequence: CASTGQSFYGYTF.

V and J are TRBV30 and TRBJ2-2, with D maybe TRBD2 (5 bases). The V gene lost 3 bases and the J gene lost 6 bases, with 11 bases spanning the gap. The CDR3 spans 13 residues. Germline values: CDR1 GTSNPN, CDR2 SVGIG (reference sequence). In DNA form, the CDR3 reads TGTGCCTGGAGAAGAGGGCCCCCCGGGGAGCTGTTTTTT. Its translation: CAWRRGPPGELFF.

This chain uses TRBV19 with TRBJ2-4; 7 positions match TRBD1. V was pared by 6 bases and J by 6 bases, with 8 bases of the junction left unmatched. This CDR3 region has 14 residues. Germline CDR1 LNHDA, CDR2 SQIVND (reference sequence). The CDR3 nucleotides are TGTGCCAGTAGCGGAAAGACAGGGCTAAACATTCAGTACTTC. Its translation is CASSGKTGLNIQYF. The complete variable domain, with remaining parts taken from reference TRBV19 and TRBJ2-4, reads DGGITQSPKYLFRKEGQNVTLSCEQNLNHDAMYWYRQDPGQGLRLIYYSQIVNDFQKGDIAEGYSVSREKKESFPLTVTSAQKNPTAFYLCASSGKTGLNIQYFGAGTRLSVL.

The V call is TRBV7-2, the J call TRBJ2-1, with D tentatively TRBD1 (6 bases). The germline V gene encodes CDR1 SGHTA and CDR2 FQGNSA. The CDR3 has 15 amino acids. The V end was cut by 5 bases, the J end by 4 bases, with 15 bases between. Here the CDR3 reads CASSRTGTPYNEQFF. DNA for the CDR3: TGTGCCAGCAGCCGTACAGGGACCCCTTACAATGAGCAGTTCTTC.

The chain recombines TRBV7-2 with TRBJ1-4; TRBD1 aligns across 10 bases. The J segment lost 8 bases and the V segment lost 3 bases, leaving 6 bases of the junction unmatched. Germline lookup yields CDR1 SGHTA and CDR2 FQGNSA. The CDR3 is 15 residues long. The CDR3 region has the DNA TGTGCCAGCAGCTTGGACAGGGGGTGGGGCGAAAAACTGTTTTTT. The encoded protein is CASSLDRGWGEKLFF.

The chain links TRBV30 to TRBJ2-3, with a possible D match to TRBD2 (8 bases). CDR3 size: 14 residues. Between the trimmed V and J ends, which lost 2 bases and 4 bases, there was a span of 13 bases. Germline V gives CDR1 GTSNPN, CDR2 SVGIG (reference sequence). Here the CDR3 reads CAWSPGGTADTQYF. CDR3 DNA sequence: TGTGCCTGGAGTCCGGGGGGGACAGCAGATACGCAGTATTTT.

A single count supports this clone. The rearrangement joins TRBV4-3 to TRBJ2-1; D unresolved. This CDR3 region has 18 residues. Between the trimmed V and J ends, which lost 0 bases and 0 bases, there was a span of 15 bases. Germline V CDR1 and CDR2: LGHNA, YSLEER. CDR3 sequence: CASSQDLDLSSSYNEQFF. DNA of the CDR3: TGCGCCAGCAGCCAAGATCTAGACCTATCAAGCTCCTACAATGAGCAGTTCTTC.

The chain has TRBV24-1 and TRBJ2-5, with D possibly being TRBD2 (5 bases). The CDR3 is made up of 13 amino acids. Germline CDR1 and CDR2: KGHDR and SFDVKD. Trimming shortened V by 6 bases and J by 5 bases, and 12 bases separated the two germline ends. Here the CDR3 reads CATSPRGLETQYF. The CDR3 DNA is TGTGCCACCAGTCCTAGAGGGTTGGAGACCCAGTACTTC.